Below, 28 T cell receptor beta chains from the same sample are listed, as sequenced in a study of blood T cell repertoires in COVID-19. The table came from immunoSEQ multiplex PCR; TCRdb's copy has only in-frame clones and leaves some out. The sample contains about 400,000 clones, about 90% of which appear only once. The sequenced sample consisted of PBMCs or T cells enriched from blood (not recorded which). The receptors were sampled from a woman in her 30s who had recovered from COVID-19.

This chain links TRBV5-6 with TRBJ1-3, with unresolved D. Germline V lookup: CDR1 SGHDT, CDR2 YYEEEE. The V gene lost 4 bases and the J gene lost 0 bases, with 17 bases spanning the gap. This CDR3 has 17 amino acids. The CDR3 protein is CASSPYWGGSSGNTIYF. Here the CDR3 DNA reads TGTGCCAGCAGCCCATACTGGGGAGGGAGCTCTGGAAACACCATATATTTT.

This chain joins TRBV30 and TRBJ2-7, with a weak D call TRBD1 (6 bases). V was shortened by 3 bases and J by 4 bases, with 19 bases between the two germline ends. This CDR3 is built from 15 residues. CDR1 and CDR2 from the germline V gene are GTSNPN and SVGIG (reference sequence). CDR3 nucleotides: TGTGCCTGGAGCCGCGACGGCGCCAGGGGTTACGAGCAGTACTTC. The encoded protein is CAWSRDGARGYEQYF. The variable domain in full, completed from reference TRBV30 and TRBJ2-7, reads SQTIHQWPATLVQPVGSPLSLECTVEGTSNPNLYWYRQAAGRGLQLLFYSVGIGQISSEVPQNLSASRPQDRQFILSSKKLLLSDSGFYLCAWSRDGARGYEQYFGPGTRLTVT.

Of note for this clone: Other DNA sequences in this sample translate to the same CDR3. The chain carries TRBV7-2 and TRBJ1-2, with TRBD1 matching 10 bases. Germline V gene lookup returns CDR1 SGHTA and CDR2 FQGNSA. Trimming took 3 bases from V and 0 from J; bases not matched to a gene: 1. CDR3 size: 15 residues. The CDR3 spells CASSFGQGANYGYTF. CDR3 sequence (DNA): TGTGCCAGCAGCTTCGGACAGGGGGCTAACTATGGCTACACCTTC.

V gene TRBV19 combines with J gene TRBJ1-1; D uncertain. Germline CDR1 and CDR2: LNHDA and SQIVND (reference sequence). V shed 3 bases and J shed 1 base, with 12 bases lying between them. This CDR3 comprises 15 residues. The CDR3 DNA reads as TGTGCCAGTAGTATTTCTTTCGAGGGGAACACTGAAGCTTTCTTT. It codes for CASSISFEGNTEAFF.

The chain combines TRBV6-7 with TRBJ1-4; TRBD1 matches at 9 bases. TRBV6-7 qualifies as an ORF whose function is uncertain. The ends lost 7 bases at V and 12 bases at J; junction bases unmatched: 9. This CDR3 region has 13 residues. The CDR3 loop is CASNDRGAWELFF. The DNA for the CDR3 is TGTGCCAGCAACGACAGGGGGGCCTGGGAACTGTTTTTT.

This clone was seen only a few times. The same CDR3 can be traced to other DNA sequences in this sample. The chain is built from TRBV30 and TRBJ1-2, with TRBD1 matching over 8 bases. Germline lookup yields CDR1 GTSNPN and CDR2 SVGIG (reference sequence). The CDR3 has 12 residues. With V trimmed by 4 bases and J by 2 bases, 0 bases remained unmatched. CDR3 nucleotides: TGTGCCTGGACAGGGGGCAACTATGGCTACACCTTC. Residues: CAWTGGNYGYTF.

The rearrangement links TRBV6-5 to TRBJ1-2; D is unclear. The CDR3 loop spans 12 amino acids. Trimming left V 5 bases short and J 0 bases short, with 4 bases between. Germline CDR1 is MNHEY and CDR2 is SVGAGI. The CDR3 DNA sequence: TGTGCCAGCAGTCTTGCTAACTATGGCTACACCTTC. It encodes CASSLANYGYTF.

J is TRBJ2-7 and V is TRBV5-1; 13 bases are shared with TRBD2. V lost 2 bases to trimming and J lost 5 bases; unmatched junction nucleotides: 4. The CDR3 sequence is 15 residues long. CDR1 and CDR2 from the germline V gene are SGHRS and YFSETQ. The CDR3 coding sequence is TGCGCCAGCAGCTTCGGACTAGCGGGAGTTAACGAGCAGTACTTC. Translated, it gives CASSFGLAGVNEQYF.

The CDR3 DNA follows: TGTGCCAGCAGGTATTTGGAAAGGACTAGCGGGTACAATGAGCAGTTCTTC. Its translation is CASRYLERTSGYNEQFF. The gene calls are TRBV21-1 and TRBJ2-1; TRBD2 was called by the table and not checked on the DNA. TRBV21-1 constitutes a pseudogene. This CDR3 has 17 amino acids.

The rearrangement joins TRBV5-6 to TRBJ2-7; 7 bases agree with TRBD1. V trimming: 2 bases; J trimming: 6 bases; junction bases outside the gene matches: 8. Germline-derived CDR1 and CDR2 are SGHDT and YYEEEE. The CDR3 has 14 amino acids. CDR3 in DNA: TGTGCCAGCAGCTTCGGACAGGAGGCCTTCGAGCAGTACTTC. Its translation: CASSFGQEAFEQYF. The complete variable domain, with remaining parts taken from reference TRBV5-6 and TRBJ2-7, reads DAGVTQSPTHLIKTRGQQVTLRCSPKSGHDTVSWYQQALGQGPQFIFQYYEEEERQRGNFPDRFSGHQFPNYSSELNVNALLLGDSALYLCASSFGQEAFEQYFGPGTRLTVT.

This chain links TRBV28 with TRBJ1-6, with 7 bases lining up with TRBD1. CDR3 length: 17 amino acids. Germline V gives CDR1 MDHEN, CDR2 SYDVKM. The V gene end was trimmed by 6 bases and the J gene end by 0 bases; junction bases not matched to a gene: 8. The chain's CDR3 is CASSLGQASSYNSPLHF. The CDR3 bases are TGTGCCAGCAGCCTTGGACAGGCGAGCTCCTATAATTCACCCCTCCACTTT. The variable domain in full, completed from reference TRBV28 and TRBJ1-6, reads DVKVTQSSRYLVKRTGEKVFLECVQDMDHENMFWYRQDPGLGLRLIYFSYDVKMKEKGDIPEGYSVSREKKERFSLILESASTNQTSMYLCASSLGQASSYNSPLHFGNGTRLTVT.

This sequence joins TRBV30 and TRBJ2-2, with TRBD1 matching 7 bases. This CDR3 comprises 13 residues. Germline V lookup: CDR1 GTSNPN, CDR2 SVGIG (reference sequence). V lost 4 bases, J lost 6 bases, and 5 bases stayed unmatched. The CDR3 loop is CAWIGQASGELFF. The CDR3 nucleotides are TGTGCCTGGATCGGACAGGCATCCGGGGAGCTGTTTTTT. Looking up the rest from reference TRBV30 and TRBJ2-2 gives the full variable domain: SQTIHQWPATLVQPVGSPLSLECTVEGTSNPNLYWYRQAAGRGLQLLFYSVGIGQISSEVPQNLSASRPQDRQFILSSKKLLLSDSGFYLCAWIGQASGELFFGEGSRLTVL.

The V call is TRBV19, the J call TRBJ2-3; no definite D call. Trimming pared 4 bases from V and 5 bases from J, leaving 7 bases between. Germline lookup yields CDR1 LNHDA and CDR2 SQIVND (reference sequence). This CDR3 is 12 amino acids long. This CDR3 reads CASSTLGDTQYF. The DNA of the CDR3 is TGTGCCAGTAGTACCCTAGGAGATACGCAGTATTTT.

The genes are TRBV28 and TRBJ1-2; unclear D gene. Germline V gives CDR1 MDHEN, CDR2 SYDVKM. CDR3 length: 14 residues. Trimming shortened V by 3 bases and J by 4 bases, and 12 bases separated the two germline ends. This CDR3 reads CASSFAGYFYGYTF. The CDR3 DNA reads TGTGCCAGCAGTTTTGCGGGATACTTCTATGGCTACACCTTC.

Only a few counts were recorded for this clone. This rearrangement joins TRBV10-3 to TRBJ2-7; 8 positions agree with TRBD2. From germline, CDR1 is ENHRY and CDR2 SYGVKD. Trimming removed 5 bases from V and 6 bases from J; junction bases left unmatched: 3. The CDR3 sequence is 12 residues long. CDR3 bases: TGTGCCATCAGTAGCGGGAGAGGCGAGCAGTACTTC. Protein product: CAISSGRGEQYF.

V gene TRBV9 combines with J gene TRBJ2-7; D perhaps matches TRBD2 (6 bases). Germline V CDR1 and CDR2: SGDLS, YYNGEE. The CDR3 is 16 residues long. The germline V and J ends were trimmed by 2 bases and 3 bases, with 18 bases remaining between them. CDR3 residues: CASSVPYPGLLYEQYF. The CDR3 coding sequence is TGTGCCAGCAGCGTCCCCTATCCGGGACTGCTCTACGAGCAGTACTTC.

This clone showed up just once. The CDR3 is CASSASGREEQYF. The CDR3 DNA follows: TGTGCCAGCAGCGCCAGCGGGAGGGAAGAGCAGTACTTC. The rearrangement uses TRBV9 and TRBJ2-7; 10 nucleotides agree with TRBD2. This CDR3 region has 13 residues. Germline trimming cut 3 bases from V and 7 bases from J; bases unmatched to any gene: 4. Germline CDR1 reads SGDLS; CDR2 reads YYNGEE. The variable domain in full, with the rest retrieved from reference TRBV9 and TRBJ2-7, is DSGVTQTPKHLITATGQRVTLRCSPRSGDLSVYWYQQSLDQGLQFLIQYYNGEERAKGNILERFSAQQFPDLHSELNLSSLELGDSALYFCASSASGREEQYFGPGTRLTVT.

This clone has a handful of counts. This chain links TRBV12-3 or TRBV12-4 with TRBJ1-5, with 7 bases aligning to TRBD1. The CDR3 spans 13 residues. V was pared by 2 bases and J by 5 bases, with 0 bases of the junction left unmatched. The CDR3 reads CASSLQGDQPQHF. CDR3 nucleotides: TGTGCCAGCAGTTTACAGGGGGATCAGCCCCAGCATTTT.

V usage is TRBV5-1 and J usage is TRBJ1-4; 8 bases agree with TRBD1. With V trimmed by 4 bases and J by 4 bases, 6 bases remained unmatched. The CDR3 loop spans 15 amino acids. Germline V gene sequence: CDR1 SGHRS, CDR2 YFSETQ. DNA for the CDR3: TGCGCCAGCAGCACCGGACAGGGTCTTAATGAAAAACTGTTTTTT. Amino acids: CASSTGQGLNEKLFF.

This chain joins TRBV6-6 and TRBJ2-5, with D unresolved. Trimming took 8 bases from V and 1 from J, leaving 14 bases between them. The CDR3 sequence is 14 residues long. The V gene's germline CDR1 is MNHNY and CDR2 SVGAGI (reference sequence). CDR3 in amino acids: CASERLGSQETQYF. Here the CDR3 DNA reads TGTGCCAGCGAGCGTTTGGGTTCCCAAGAGACCCAGTACTTC.

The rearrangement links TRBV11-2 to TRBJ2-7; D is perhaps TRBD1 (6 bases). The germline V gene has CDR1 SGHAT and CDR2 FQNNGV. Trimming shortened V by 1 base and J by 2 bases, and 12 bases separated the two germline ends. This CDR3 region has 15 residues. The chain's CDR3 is CASSLADSDTYEQYF. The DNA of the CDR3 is TGTGCCAGCAGCTTAGCGGACAGTGATACCTACGAGCAGTACTTC.

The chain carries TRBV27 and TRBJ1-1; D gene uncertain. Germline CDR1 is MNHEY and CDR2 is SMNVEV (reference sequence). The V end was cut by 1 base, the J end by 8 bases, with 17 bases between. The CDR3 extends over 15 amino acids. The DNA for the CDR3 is TGTGCCAGCAGTTTATTGGGAGGCCCGGCACGAGAAGCTTTCTTT. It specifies CASSLLGGPAREAFF.

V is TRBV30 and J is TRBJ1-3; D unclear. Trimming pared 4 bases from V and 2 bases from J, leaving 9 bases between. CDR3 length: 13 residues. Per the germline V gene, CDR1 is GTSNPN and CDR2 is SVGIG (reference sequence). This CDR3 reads CAWTTLTGNTIYF. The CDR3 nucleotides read TGTGCCTGGACAACTCTAACTGGAAACACCATATATTTT.

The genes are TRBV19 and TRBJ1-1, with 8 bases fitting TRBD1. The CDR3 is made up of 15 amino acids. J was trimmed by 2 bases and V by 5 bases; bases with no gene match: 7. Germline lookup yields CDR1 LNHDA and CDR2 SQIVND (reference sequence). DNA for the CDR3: TGTGCCAGTAGTCCTCGGACAGGGAAAAACACTGAAGCTTTCTTT. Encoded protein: CASSPRTGKNTEAFF. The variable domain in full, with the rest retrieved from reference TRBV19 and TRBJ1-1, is DGGITQSPKYLFRKEGQNVTLSCEQNLNHDAMYWYRQDPGQGLRLIYYSQIVNDFQKGDIAEGYSVSREKKESFPLTVTSAQKNPTAFYLCASSPRTGKNTEAFFGQGTRLTVV.

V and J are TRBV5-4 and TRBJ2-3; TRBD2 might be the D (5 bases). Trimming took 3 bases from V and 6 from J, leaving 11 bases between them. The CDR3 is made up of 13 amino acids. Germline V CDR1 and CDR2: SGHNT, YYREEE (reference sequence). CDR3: CASSSRREDTQYF. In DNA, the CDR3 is TGTGCCAGCAGCTCTAGAAGGGAGGATACGCAGTATTTT.

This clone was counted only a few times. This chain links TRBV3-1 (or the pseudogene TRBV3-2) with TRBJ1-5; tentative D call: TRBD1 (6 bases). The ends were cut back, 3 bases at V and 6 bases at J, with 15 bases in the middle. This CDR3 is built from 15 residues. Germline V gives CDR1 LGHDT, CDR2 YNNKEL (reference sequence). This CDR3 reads CASSHGQGLAQPQHF. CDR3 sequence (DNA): TGTGCCAGCAGCCACGGGCAGGGGCTCGCTCAGCCCCAGCATTTT.

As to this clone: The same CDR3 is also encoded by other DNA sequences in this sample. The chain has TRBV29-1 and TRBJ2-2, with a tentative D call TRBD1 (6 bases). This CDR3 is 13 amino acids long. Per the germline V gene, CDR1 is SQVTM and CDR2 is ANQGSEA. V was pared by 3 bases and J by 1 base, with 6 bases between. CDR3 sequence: CSVDRGNTGELFF. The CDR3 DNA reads TGCAGCGTTGACAGGGGGAACACCGGGGAGCTGTTTTTT.

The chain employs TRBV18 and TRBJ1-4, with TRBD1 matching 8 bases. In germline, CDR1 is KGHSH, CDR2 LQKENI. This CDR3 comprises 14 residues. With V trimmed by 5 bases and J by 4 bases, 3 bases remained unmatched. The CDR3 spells CASSYRGINEKLFF. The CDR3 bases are TGTGCCAGCTCATACAGGGGGATTAATGAAAAACTGTTTTTT.